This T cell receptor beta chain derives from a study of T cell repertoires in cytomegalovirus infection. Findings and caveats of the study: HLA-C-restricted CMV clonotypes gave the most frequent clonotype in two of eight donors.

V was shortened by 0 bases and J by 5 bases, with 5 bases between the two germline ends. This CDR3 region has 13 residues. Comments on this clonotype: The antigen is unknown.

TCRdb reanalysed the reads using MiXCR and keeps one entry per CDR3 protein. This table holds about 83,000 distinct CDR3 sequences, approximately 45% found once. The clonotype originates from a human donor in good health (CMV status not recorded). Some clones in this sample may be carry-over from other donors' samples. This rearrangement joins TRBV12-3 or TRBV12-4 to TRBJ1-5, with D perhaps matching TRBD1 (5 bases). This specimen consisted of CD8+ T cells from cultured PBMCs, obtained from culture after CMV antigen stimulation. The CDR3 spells CASSLATDQPQHF. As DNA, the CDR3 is TGTGCCAGCAGTTTAGCGACAGATCAGCCCCAGCATTTT.